This TCR beta chain was sequenced for a study of CD8 T cells in Susac syndrome. The CD8+ and CD4+ T cells were negatively isolated, with the TEMRA cells enriched by FACS. An input of about 0.5 to 1 ug of RNA was subjected to reverse transcription using random hexamers. Each CDR3 protein is one row after TCRdb ran MiXCR on the immunoSEQ multiplex PCR reads. This table holds around 110,000 distinct CDR3 sequences, 95% to 96% found once. This clonotype has a single count. The junction differs from germline at one of its ends, possibly a read error. Per the germline V gene, CDR1 is SSHAT and CDR2 is FNYEAQ (reference sequence). The CDR3 extends over 14 amino acids.

What was sequenced was CD4+ T cells from PBMCs. The V call is TRBV7-7, the J call TRBJ2-7, with D maybe TRBD1 (5 bases). The source of this sequence is a human donor with Susac syndrome. The CDR3 is CASSLIGREYEQYF. CDR3 nucleotides: TGTGCTAGCAGCTTAATTGGCAGGGAATACGAGCAGTACTTC.